This T cell receptor (beta chain) was retrieved from a study of PD-L1 blockade in urothelial cancer. Study-level information: Most patients, about 85% of the roughly 30, were males with bladder-origin cancer.

Here immunoSEQ multiplex PCR was the method, and the copy in TCRdb shows in-frame clones only, minus some. Of 75,000 to 95,000 clones detected, more than 85% appear once; the ten largest clones hold about 0.94%. To note about this clone: The antigen remains undetermined.

V was pared by 4 bases and J by 1 base, with 7 bases of the junction left unmatched. This CDR3 spans 16 amino acids. Germline V gives CDR1 SGDLS, CDR2 YYNGEE. Study-level results: Blood clones associated with the tumor expanded more at 3 weeks in durable-benefit patients.

Specified time point: peripheral blood 6 weeks after treatment start. Pretreatment and on-treatment blood mononuclear cell samples were taken, totaling between 1 and 8 time points per patient. The chain recombines TRBV9 with TRBJ2-5; 10 bases map to TRBD1. The input for sequencing was PBMCs, taken around atezolizumab (anti-PD-L1) treatment. The clonotype originates from an elderly woman with urothelial cancer. The CDR3 spells CASSQRGQGGQETQYF. In DNA, the CDR3 is TGTGCCAGCAGCCAGAGAGGACAGGGGGGCCAAGAGACCCAGTACTTC.